This TCR beta chain originates from a study of T cells in Graves' hyperthyroidism and ophthalmopathy. Study-level points and caveats: Expanded thyroid clonotypes (above 0.001) were mostly also found in blood.

This clonotype showed up many times. The target antigen is unknown. Patients between 18 and 65 years old had hyperthyroidism, newly diagnosed and lasting under 2 months. Sample collection date corresponds to first hyperthyroidism diagnosis, prior to any ophthalmopathy symptoms. This CDR3 has 17 residues. Trimming removed 3 bases at V and 6 bases at J, with 21 bases between. Germline V gene sequence: CDR1 SEHNR, CDR2 FQNEAQ (reference sequence). Amplified regions were TCR beta CDR3 sequences from RNA transcripts. HTBI primers drove first-round RT-PCR of the TCR CDR3. TCRdb re-derived calls from the multiplex PCR reads in MiXCR, one entry per CDR3 protein. Altogether some 250,000 distinct CDR3 sequences are present, approximately 15% being singletons, with the ten largest covering roughly 15%.

The material sequenced was blood. The V call is TRBV7-9, the J call TRBJ2-1, with a tentative D call TRBD1 (6 bases). This TCR was recovered from a woman between 40 and 55 years old with Graves' hyperthyroidism that later progressed to Graves' ophthalmopathy. This CDR3 reads CASSFIPQGVTGNEQFF. CDR3 bases: TGTGCCAGCAGCTTCATCCCACAGGGAGTCACGGGCAATGAGCAGTTCTTC.